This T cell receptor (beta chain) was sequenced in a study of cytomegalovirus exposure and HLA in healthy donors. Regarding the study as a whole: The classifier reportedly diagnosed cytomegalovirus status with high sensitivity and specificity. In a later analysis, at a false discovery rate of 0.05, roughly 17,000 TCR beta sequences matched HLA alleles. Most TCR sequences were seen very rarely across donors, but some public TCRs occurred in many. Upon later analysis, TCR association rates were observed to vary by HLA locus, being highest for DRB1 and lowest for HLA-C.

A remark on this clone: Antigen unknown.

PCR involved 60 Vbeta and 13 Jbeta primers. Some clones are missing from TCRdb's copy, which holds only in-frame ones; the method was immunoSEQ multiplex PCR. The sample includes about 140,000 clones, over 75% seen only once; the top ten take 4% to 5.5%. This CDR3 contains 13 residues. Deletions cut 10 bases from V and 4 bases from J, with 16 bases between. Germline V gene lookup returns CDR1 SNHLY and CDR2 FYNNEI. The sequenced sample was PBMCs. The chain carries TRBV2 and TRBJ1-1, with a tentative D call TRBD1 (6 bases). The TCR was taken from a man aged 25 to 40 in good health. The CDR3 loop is CATQGLGPTEAFF. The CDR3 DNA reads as TGTGCCACACAGGGATTGGGGCCCACTGAAGCTTTCTTT.